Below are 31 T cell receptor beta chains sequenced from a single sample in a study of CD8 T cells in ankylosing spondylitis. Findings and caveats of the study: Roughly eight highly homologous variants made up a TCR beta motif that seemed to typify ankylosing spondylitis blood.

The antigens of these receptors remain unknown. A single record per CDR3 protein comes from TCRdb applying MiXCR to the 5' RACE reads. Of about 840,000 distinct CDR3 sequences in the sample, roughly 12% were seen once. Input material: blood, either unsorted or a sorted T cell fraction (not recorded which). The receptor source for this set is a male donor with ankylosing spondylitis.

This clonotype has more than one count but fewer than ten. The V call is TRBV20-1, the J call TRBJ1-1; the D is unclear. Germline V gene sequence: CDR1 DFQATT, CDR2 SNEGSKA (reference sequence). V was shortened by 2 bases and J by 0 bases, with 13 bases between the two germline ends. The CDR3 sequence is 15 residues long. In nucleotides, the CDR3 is TGCAGTGCTAGACCCTCGGCGATGTTGAACACTGAAGCTTTCTTT. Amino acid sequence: CSARPSAMLNTEAFF.

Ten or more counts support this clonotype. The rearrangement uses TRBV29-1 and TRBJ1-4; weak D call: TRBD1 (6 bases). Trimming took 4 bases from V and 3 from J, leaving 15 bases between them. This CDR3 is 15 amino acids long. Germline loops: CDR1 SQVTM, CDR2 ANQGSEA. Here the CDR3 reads CSVGDQTGSNEKLFF. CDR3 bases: TGCAGCGTTGGGGACCAGACAGGTTCTAATGAAAAACTGTTTTTT.

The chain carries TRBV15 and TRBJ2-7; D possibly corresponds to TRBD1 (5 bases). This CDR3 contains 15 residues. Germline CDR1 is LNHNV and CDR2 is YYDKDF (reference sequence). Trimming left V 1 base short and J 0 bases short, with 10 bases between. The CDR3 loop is CATSRGGSSSYEQYF. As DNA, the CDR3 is TGTGCCACCAGCAGAGGGGGCAGCAGCTCCTACGAGCAGTACTTC.

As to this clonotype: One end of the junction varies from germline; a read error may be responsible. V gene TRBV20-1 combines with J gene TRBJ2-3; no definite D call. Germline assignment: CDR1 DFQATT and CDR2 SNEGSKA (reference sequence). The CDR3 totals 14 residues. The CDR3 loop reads CSARDLHNSDTQYF. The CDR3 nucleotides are TGCAGTGCTCGAGACCTACATAATTCAGATACGCAGTATTTT.

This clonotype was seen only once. CDR3 amino acids: CSAPGPSADTQYF. DNA of the CDR3: TGCAGTGCTCCCGGACCCAGTGCAGATACGCAGTATTTT. The chain uses TRBV20-1 and TRBJ2-3; D not certain. This CDR3 contains 13 residues. V was trimmed by 5 bases and J by 4 bases, leaving 13 bases between them. Germline V gene sequence: CDR1 DFQATT, CDR2 SNEGSKA (reference sequence).

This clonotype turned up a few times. The CDR3 protein is CRPGTATGGYTF. In nucleotides, the CDR3 is TGCAGGCCTGGGACGGCGACGGGGGGCTACACCTTC. The V and J genes are TRBV20-1 and TRBJ1-2; D is possibly TRBD1 (5 bases). Germline assignment: CDR1 DFQATT and CDR2 SNEGSKA (reference sequence). The CDR3 is 12 residues long.

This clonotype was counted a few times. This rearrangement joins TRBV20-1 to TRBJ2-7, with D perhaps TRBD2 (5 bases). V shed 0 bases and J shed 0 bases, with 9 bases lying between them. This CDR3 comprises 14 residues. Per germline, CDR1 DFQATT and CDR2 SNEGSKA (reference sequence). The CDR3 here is CSARDQRRSYEQYF. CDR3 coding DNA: TGCAGTGCTAGAGATCAGCGGCGCTCCTACGAGCAGTACTTC.

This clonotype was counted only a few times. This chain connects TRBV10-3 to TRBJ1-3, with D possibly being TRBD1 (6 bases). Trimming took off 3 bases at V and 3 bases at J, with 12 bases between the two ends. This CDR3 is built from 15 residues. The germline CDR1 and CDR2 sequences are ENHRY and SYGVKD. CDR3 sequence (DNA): TGTGCCATCAGTGACGTGGGGGGCTTTGGAAACACCATATATTTT. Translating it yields CAISDVGGFGNTIYF.

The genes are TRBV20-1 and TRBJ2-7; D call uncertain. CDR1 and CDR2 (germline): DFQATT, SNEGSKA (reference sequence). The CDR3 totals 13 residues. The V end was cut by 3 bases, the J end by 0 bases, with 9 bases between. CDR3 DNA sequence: TGCAGTGCTAGGGAGACCTCCTCCTACGAGCAGTACTTC. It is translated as CSARETSSYEQYF.

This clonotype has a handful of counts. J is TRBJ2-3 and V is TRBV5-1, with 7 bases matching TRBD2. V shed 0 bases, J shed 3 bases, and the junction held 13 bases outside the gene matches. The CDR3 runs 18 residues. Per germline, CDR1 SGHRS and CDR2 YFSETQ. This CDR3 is CASSLGIVAREYTDTQYF. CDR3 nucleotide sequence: TGCGCCAGCAGCTTGGGGATAGTGGCGCGGGAGTATACAGATACGCAGTATTTT.

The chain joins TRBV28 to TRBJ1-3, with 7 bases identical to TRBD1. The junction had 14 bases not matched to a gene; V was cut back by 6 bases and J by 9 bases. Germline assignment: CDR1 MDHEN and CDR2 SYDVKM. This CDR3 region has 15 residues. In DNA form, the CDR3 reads TGTGCCAGCAGCCTGCCGCGGCAGGGGGTAGTCACCATATATTTT. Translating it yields CASSLPRQGVVTIYF. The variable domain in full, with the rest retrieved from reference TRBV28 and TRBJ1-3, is DVKVTQSSRYLVKRTGEKVFLECVQDMDHENMFWYRQDPGLGLRLIYFSYDVKMKEKGDIPEGYSVSREKKERFSLILESASTNQTSMYLCASSLPRQGVVTIYFGEGSWLTVV.

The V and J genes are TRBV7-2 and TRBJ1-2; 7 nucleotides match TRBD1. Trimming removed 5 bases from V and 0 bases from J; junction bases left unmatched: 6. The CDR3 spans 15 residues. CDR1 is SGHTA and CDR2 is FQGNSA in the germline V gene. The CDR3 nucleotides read TGTGCCAGCAGCAAACAGGGGACACCTAACTATGGCTACACCTTC. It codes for CASSKQGTPNYGYTF.

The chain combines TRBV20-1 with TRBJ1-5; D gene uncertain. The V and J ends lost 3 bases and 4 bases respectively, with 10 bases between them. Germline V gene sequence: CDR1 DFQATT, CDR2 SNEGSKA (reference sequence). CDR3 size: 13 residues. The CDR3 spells CSASSSLNQPQHF. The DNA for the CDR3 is TGCAGTGCTAGCTCAAGCCTGAATCAGCCCCAGCATTTT.

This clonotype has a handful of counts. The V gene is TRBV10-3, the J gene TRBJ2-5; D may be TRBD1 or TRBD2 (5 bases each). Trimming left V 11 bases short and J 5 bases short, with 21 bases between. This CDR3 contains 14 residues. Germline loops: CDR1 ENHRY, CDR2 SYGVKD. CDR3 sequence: CAARPGPGPETQYF. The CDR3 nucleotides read TGTGCCGCCAGACCGGGACCAGGACCGGAGACCCAGTACTTC.

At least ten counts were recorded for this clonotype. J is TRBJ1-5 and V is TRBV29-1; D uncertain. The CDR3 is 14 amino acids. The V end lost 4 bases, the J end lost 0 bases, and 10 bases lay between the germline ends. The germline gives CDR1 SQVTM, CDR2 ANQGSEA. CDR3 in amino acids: CSVAKGYSNQPQHF. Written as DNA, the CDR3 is TGCAGCGTTGCCAAGGGATATAGCAATCAGCCCCAGCATTTT.

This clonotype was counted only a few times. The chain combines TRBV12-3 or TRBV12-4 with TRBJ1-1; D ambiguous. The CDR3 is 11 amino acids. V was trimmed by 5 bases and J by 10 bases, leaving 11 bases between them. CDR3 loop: CASSPGLPAFF. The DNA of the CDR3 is TGTGCCAGCAGTCCAGGACTGCCAGCTTTCTTT.

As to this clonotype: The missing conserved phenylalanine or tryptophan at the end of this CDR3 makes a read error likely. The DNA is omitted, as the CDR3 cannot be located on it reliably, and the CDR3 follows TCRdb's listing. The chain's CDR3 is CASSQVGGGTTILI. The V call is TRBV4-2, the J call TRBJ2-3; the listed D gene, TRBD1, was not tested against the DNA. Germline assignment: CDR1 LGHNA and CDR2 YNFKEQ. From its first to its last residue, the CDR3 has 14 amino acids.

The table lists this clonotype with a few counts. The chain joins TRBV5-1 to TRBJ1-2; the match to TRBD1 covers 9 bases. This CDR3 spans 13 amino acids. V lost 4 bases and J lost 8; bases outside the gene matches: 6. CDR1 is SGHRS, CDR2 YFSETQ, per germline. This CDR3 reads CASSPGTGPGYTF. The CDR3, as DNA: TGCGCCAGCAGCCCCGGGACAGGGCCCGGCTACACCTTC.

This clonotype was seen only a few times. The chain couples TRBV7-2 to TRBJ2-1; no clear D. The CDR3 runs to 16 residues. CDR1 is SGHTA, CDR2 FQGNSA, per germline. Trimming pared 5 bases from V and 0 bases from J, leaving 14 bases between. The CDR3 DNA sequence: TGTGCCAGCAGCGAAGGGCCGTCTGGCTCCTACAATGAGCAGTTCTTC. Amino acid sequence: CASSEGPSGSYNEQFF.

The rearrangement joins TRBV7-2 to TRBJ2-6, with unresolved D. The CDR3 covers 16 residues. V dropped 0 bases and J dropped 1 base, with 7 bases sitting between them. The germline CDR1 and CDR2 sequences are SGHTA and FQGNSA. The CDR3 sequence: CASSLAFASGANVLTF. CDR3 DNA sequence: TGTGCCAGCAGCTTAGCCTTCGCTTCTGGGGCCAACGTCCTGACTTTC.

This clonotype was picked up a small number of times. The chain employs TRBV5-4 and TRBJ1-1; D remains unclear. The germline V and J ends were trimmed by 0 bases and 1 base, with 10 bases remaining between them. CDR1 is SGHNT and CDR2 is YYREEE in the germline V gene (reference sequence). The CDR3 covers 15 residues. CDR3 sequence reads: CASSLGAAPNTEAFF. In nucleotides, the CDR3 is TGTGCCAGCAGCTTGGGCGCGGCCCCGAACACTGAAGCTTTCTTT.

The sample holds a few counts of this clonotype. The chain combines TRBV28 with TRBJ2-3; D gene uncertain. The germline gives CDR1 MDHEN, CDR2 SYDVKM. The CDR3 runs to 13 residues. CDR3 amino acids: CVPRASSTDTQYF. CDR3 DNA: TGTGTCCCCCGTGCTTCTAGCACAGATACGCAGTATTTT.

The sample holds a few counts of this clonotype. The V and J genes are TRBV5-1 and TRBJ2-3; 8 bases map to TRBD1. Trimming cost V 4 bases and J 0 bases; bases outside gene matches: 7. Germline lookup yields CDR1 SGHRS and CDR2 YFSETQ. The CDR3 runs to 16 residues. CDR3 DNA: TGCGCCAGCAGCCCCTGGTGGACAGGGAGCACAGATACGCAGTATTTT. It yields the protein CASSPWWTGSTDTQYF.

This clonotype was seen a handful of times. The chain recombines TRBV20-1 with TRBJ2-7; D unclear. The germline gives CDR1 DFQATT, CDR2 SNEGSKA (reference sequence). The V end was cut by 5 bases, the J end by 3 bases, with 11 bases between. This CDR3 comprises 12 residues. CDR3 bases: TGCAGTGCTCCTTTTACGGACTACGAGCAGTACTTC. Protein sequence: CSAPFTDYEQYF.

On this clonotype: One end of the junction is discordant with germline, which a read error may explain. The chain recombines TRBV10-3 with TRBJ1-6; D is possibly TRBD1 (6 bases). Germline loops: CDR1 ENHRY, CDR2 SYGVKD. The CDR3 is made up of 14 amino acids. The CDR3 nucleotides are TGTGCCATCAGCCAGGGGTCCTATAATTCACACCTCCACTTT. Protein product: CAISQGSYNSHLHF.

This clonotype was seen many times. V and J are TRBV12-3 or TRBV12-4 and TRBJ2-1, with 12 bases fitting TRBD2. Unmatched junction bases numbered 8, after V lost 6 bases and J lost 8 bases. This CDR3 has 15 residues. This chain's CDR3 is CASSPSGRVYDEQFF. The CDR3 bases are TGTGCCAGCAGCCCTAGCGGGAGGGTCTATGATGAGCAGTTCTTC.

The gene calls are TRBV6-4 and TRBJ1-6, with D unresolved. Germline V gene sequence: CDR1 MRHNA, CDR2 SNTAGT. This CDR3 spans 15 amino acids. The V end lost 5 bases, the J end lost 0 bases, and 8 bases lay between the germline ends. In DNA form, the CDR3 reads TGTGCCAGCAGTTTTATGGCCTCCTATAATTCACCCCTCCACTTT. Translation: CASSFMASYNSPLHF.

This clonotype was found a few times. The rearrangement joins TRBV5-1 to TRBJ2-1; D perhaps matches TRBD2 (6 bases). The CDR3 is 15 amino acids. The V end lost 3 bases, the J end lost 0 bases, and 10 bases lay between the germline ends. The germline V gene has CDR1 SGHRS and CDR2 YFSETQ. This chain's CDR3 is CASSWGDGSYNEQFF. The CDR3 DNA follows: TGCGCCAGCAGCTGGGGGGACGGCTCCTACAATGAGCAGTTCTTC.

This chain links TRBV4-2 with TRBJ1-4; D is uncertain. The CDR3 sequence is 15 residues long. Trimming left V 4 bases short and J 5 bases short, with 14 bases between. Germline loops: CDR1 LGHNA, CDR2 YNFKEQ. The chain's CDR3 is CASSRFGLPNEKLFF. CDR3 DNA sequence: TGTGCCAGCAGCCGTTTCGGGCTCCCCAATGAAAAACTGTTTTTT.

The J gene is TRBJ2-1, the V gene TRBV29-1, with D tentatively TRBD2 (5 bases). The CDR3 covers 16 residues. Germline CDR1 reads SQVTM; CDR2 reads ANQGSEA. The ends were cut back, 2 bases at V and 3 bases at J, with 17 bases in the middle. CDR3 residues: CSVEPRGAHRYNEQFF. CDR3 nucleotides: TGCAGCGTTGAACCCCGGGGAGCACACCGCTACAATGAGCAGTTCTTC.

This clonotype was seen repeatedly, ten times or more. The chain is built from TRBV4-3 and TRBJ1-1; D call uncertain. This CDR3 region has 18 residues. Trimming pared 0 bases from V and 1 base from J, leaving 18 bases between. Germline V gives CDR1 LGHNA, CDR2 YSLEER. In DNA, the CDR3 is TGCGCCAGCAGCCAAGATAAAATCCGACCCCCCACGAACACTGAAGCTTTCTTT. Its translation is CASSQDKIRPPTNTEAFF.